This TCR beta chain was recorded in a study of regulatory T cells in long-lasting Graves disease. The CDR3 extends over 15 amino acids. Germline-derived CDR1 and CDR2 are MNHEY and SMNVEV (reference sequence). Trimming removed 8 bases from V and 3 bases from J; junction bases left unmatched: 10. Time point here: newly diagnosed GD, antithyroid drugs for less than 3 months. Extracted RNA from PBMCs served as the source of the TCR library. Turning to this clonotype: What it recognizes is unknown.

For TCR beta, libraries came from iRepertoire HTBI primers and Arm-PCR of CDR3 regions. MiXCR, applied by TCRdb to the multiplex PCR reads, yields one record per CDR3 protein. This repertoire shows approximately 400,000 distinct CDR3 sequences, under 15% found once; its top ten account for over 15%. General study results and limits: TRBV28 was favored in persistent disease, as were TRBJ1-2 and TRBJ2-5. Newly diagnosed patients had higher TCR diversity than persistent Graves' patients did.

Separately, the same data were catalogued under a study of T cells in Graves' hyperthyroidism and ophthalmopathy. As reported in that work: The TCR CDR3 first-round RT-PCR relied on the HTBI primer set. A model built on 13 V-J features separated ophthalmopathy from stable hyperthyroidism.

This chain links TRBV27 with TRBJ1-1, with 9 bases fitting TRBD1. The source is a woman in her thirties with Graves disease. This specimen consisted of peripheral blood mononuclear cells (PBMCs), obtained at new diagnosis, from a patient treated with antithyroid drugs. As DNA, the CDR3 is TGTGCCAGCTGGGAAACAGGGGGCCGAGACACTGAAGCTTTCTTT. It translates to CASWETGGRDTEAFF.